This record looks at one T cell receptor (beta chain) sequence and its context. Its antigen is unknown. Germline CDR1 MNHEY, CDR2 SMNVEV (reference sequence). The junction had 6 bases not matched to a gene; V was cut back by 8 bases and J by 1 base. The CDR3 is 15 amino acids. 13 Jbeta primers and 60 Vbeta primers were used for the PCR. Sequencing was performed with immunoSEQ multiplex PCR; in TCRdb, only in-frame clones are kept and a portion is missing. The repertoire holds around 150,000 clones, around 80% seen once, with roughly 6.7% in the top ten. These data belong to a study of cytomegalovirus exposure and HLA in healthy donors. Findings and caveats of the study: Among CMV-associated TCR beta chains, most appeared HLA-restricted in a later analysis. Many donors carried some public TCRs, although rarity characterized most TCR sequences.

Source material: PBMCs. This chain uses TRBV27 with TRBJ1-2; TRBD1 agrees at 11 bases. The source is a man in his fifties or sixties in good health and CMV-seropositive. This chain's CDR3 is CASRDRGNGNYGYTF. As DNA, the CDR3 is TGTGCCAGCCGGGACAGGGGGAATGGTAACTATGGCTACACCTTC.